This entry lists 8 T cell receptor beta chains sequenced from one sample in a study of blood T cell repertoires in COVID-19. Some clones are missing from TCRdb's copy, which holds only in-frame ones; the method was immunoSEQ multiplex PCR. The table records just over 250,000 clones, over 80% of them present only once. Sequencing was carried out using peripheral blood. These receptors all come from a woman in her 70s with COVID-19, enrolled during active disease.

The chain combines TRBV6-5 with TRBJ1-1; 7 bases fit TRBD1. There are 15 residues in the CDR3. The V segment lost 7 bases and the J segment 4 bases; nucleotides outside the gene matches: 12. CDR1 and CDR2 from the germline V gene are MNHEY and SVGAGI. This chain's CDR3 is CASTPQGGGFTEAFF. CDR3 sequence (DNA): TGTGCCAGCACCCCTCAGGGGGGCGGATTCACTGAAGCTTTCTTT.

J is TRBJ2-3 and V is TRBV18; D gene uncertain. Germline CDR1 is KGHSH and CDR2 is LQKENI. This CDR3 has 12 residues. Trimming removed 4 bases at V and 2 bases at J, with 4 bases between. The DNA for the CDR3 is TGTGCCAGCTCACTATCCACAGATACGCAGTATTTT. This translates into CASSLSTDTQYF.

The chain employs TRBV6-5 and TRBJ1-2, with D perhaps TRBD1 (5 bases). The germline V and J ends were trimmed by 6 bases and 8 bases, with 16 bases remaining between them. The CDR3 has 13 residues. Germline loops: CDR1 MNHEY, CDR2 SVGAGI. The CDR3 DNA reads as TGTGCCAGCAGCCCCGCAGGGCTAACCGGCTACACCTTC. This gives the protein CASSPAGLTGYTF.

This chain joins TRBV18 and TRBJ2-6; no reliable D call. V was clipped by 3 bases and J by 0 bases, with 6 bases between them. The CDR3 is made up of 15 amino acids. In germline, CDR1 is KGHSH, CDR2 LQKENI. The CDR3 region is CASSPQDSGANVLTF. CDR3 sequence (DNA): TGTGCCAGCTCACCTCAGGACTCTGGGGCCAACGTCCTGACTTTC.

The chain joins TRBV20-1 to TRBJ2-2; D is ambiguous. Trimming removed 7 bases from V and 8 bases from J, with 11 bases in between. The germline V gene encodes CDR1 DFQATT and CDR2 SNEGSKA (reference sequence). There are 11 residues in the CDR3. CDR3: CSVLLPGELFF. The CDR3 DNA reads as TGCAGTGTGTTACTCCCGGGGGAGCTGTTTTTT.

This sequence joins TRBV19 and TRBJ1-2; TRBD1 is a possible D gene (6 bases). Germline loops: CDR1 LNHDA, CDR2 SQIVND (reference sequence). V shed 4 bases and J shed 8 bases, with 14 bases lying between them. The CDR3 consists of 13 residues. Here the CDR3 reads CASSTQDRSGYTF. For the CDR3, the DNA is TGTGCCAGTAGTACCCAAGACAGGAGCGGCTACACCTTC.

V usage is TRBV20-1 and J usage is TRBJ2-1, with D perhaps TRBD2 (6 bases). Per the germline V gene, CDR1 is DFQATT and CDR2 is SNEGSKA (reference sequence). The CDR3 is made up of 11 amino acids. V lost 8 bases and J 8 bases, leaving 13 bases between the germline ends. The CDR3 DNA sequence: TGCAGTCAACTAGCTTTGGATGAGCAGTTCTTC. Translated: CSQLALDEQFF.

The chain is built from TRBV6-5 and TRBJ1-6, with 8 bases lining up with TRBD1. With 10 bases clipped from V and 6 bases from J, the junction kept 11 bases outside the gene matches. The germline V gene has CDR1 MNHEY and CDR2 SVGAGI. CDR3 length: 15 residues. CDR3 sequence (DNA): TGTGCCAACAAAATGACAGGGGTGGGTAATTCACCCCTCCACTTT. This translates into CANKMTGVGNSPLHF.